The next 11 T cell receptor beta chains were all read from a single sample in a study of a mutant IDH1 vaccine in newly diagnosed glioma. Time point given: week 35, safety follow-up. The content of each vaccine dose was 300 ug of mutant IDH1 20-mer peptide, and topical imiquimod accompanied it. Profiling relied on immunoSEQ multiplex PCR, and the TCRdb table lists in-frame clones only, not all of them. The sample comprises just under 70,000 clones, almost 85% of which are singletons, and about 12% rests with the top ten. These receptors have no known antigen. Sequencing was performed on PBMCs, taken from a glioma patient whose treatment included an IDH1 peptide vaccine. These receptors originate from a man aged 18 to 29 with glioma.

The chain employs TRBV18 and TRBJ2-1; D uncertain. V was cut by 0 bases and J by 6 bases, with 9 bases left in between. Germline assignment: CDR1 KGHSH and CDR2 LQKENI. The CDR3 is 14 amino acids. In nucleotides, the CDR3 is TGTGCCAGCTCACCACCGGCTGCCCCCAATGAGCAGTTCTTC. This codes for CASSPPAAPNEQFF.

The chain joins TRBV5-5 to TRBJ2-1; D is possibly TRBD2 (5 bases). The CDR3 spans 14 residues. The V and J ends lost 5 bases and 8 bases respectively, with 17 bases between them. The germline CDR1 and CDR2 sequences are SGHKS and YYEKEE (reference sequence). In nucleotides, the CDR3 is TGTGCCAGCAGTCGCGGTTCAGGTAGCGATGAGCAGTTCTTC. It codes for CASSRGSGSDEQFF.

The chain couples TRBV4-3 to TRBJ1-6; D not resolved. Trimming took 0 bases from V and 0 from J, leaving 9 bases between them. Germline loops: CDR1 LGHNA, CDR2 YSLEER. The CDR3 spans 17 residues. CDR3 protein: CASSQDLGSSYNSPLHF. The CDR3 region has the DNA TGCGCCAGCAGCCAAGATCTGGGGAGCTCCTATAATTCACCCCTCCACTTT.

The CDR3 protein is CASSPSYHGQETQYF. The CDR3 DNA sequence: TGTGCCAGCTCACCTTCATACCACGGCCAAGAGACCCAGTACTTC. The rearrangement joins TRBV18 to TRBJ2-5; D call uncertain. Per the germline V gene, CDR1 is KGHSH and CDR2 is LQKENI. The length of the CDR3 is 15 residues. V dropped 3 bases and J dropped 1 base, with 12 bases sitting between them.

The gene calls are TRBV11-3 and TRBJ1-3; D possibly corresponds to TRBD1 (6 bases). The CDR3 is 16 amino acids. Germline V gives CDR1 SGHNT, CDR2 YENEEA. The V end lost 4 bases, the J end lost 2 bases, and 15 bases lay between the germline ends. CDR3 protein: CASSSGGTGPGNTIYF. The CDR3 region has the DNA TGTGCCAGCAGCTCGGGGGGCACCGGACCTGGAAACACCATATATTTT.

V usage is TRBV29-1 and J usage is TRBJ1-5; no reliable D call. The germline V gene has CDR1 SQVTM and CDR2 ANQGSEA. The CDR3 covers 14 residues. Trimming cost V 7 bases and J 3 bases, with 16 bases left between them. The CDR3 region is CSAVPGSLNQPQHF. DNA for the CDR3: TGCAGCGCCGTCCCCGGGTCCCTCAATCAGCCCCAGCATTTT.

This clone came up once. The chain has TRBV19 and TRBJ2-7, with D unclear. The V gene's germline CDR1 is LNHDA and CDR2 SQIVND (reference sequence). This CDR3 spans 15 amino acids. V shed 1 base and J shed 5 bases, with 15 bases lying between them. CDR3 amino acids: CASSIGIPPIHEQYF. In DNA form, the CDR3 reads TGTGCCAGTAGTATAGGGATACCCCCGATACACGAGCAGTACTTC.

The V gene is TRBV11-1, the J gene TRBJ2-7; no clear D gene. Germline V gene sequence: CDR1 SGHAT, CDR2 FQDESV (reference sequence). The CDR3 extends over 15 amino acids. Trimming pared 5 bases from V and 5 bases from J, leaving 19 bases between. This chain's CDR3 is CASSPGNSARHEQYF. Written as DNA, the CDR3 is TGTGCCAGCAGCCCCGGAAACTCGGCCCGTCACGAGCAGTACTTC. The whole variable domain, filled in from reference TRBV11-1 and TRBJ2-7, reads EAEVAQSPRYKITEKSQAVAFWCDPISGHATLYWYRQILGQGPELLVQFQDESVVDDSQLPKDRFSAERLKGVDSTLKIQPAELGDSAMYLCASSPGNSARHEQYFGPGTRLTVT.

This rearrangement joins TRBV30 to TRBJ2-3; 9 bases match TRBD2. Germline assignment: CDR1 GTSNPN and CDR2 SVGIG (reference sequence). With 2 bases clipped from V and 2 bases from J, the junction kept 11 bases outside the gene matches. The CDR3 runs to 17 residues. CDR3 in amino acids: CAWSLPGLAQNTDTQYF. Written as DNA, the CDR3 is TGTGCCTGGAGTCTCCCCGGACTAGCGCAAAACACAGATACGCAGTATTTT.

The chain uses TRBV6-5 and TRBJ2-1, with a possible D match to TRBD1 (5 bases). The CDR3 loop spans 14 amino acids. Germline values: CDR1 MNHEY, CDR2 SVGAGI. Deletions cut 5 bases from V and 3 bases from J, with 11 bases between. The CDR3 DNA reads TGTGCCAGCAGTCCCGGACACGGCTACAATGAGCAGTTCTTC. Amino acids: CASSPGHGYNEQFF.

The CDR3 nucleotides read TGCGCCAGCAGCTTGGAAGGGATTTCCCACGAGCAGTACTTC. This gives the protein CASSLEGISHEQYF. The gene calls are TRBV5-1 and TRBJ2-7; no clear D. Germline-derived CDR1 and CDR2 are SGHRS and YFSETQ. The CDR3 runs to 14 residues. Trimming cost V 0 bases and J 5 bases, with 12 bases left between them.